This TCR beta chain comes out of a study of blood T cell repertoires in COVID-19 (dated by TCRdb to the early 2020s). With respect to the entire study: For ImmuneRACE Cohort 3, a participant was defined as recovered based on two consecutive negative NP/OP PCR tests, clearance by a healthcare professional, or resolution of symptoms. Samples covering the acute and convalescent phases of COVID-19 were provided by collaborators in the United States, Italy and Spain. The prospective study material was composed of cDNA or gDNA derived from T cells, B-cell-depleted T cells, or PBMCs. Deeply sampled blood TCRbeta repertoires from subjects exposed to, actively infected with, or recovered from COVID-19 were included in the dataset. A freely available public database, intended as a resource for researchers studying the immune response to SARS-CoV-2, is where the repertoires were released. The samples were drawn from the first 160 participants of the ongoing ImmuneRACE study and from under 1,500 subjects provided by 6 global collaborators. A de-identified subject ID, COVID-19 status, age in years and sex were almost always included in the sample metadata. Where HLA class I and class II types were available, the types were taken from metadata supplied by the sample provider, not from assay-based typing. The investigation overall reported the following: How much clinical and demographic metadata was included differed by source and by participant, and the metadata was provided uncurated.

Worth noting for this clone: Its antigen is currently not known. No much larger clone is present one base from it, and per-base qualities are unavailable.

Participants in the prospective study were aged roughly 18 to 89 years, lived in under 30 United States geographic areas, and enrolled through a virtual design. In the prospective study, participants were assigned to cohorts based on the clinical history participants reported in a screening survey and a study questionnaire. Mobile phlebotomists in the prospective study collected whole blood, serum and a nasopharyngeal or oropharyngeal swab from every participant. Over a roughly two-month period, participants in the prospective study had the option of providing additional blood draws and questionnaires. Blood samples from the prospective study were shipped frozen or at room temperature prior to DNA extraction. TCRbeta CDR3 regions were amplified from genomic DNA by means of the immunoSEQ Assay, a bias-controlled multiplex PCR. On the study's bioinformatics: The number of nucleated cells in each sample was estimated by amplification of reference gene primers within the assay. To quantify the absolute abundance of each unique TCRbeta CDR3 rearrangement, sequence reads were collapsed and filtered. Productive Simpson clonality was computed per sample as the square root of Simpson's diversity index over productive rearrangements. In TCRdb, the immuneACCESS table is reduced to in-frame sequences with V and J assigned. These tables do not hold every clone; where another copy was compared, an unresolved V gene accounts for under half, and the others remain unexplained. The V and J calls and clone size are taken from that table; D and trimming were inferred from the DNA. The sample data list about 280,000 clones, and more than 70% of these were observed just once. The ten largest account for around 2% of the sample.

The receptor comes from a woman aged 55 to 70 in a cohort exposed to, infected with or recovered from COVID-19 (not recorded which). The sample consisted of PBMCs or T cells enriched from blood (not recorded which).

The CDR3 corresponds to CASSLGQGMDGYTF. The base sequence is TGTGCCAGCAGCTTGGGGCAGGGCATGGACGGCTACACCTTC. The V gene is TRBV5-4 and the J gene is TRBJ1-2; TRBD1 is a weak D gene call, 5 bases matching. From a lookup of the germline V gene (reference sequence), CDR1 and CDR2 are SGHNT and YYREEE. Reading from cysteine to phenylalanine, the CDR3 counts 14 amino acids. Only CDR3 DNA is held: 42 bases, read in frame from base 1. Relative to germline, V is 0 bases shorter and J is 8 bases shorter, with 14 bases between their ends.